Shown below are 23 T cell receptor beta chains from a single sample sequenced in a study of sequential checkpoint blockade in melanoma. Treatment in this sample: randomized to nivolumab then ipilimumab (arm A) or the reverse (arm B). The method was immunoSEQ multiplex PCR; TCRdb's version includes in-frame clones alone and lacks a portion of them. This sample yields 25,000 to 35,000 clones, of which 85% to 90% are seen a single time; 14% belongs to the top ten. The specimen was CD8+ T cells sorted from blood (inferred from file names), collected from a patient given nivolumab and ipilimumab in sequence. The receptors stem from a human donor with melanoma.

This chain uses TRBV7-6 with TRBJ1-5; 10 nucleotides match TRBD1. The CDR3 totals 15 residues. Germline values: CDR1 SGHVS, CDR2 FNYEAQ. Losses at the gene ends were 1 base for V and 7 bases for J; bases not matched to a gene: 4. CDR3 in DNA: TGTGCCAGCAGCTTAGGACAGGGGGCCGGGCAGCCCCAGCATTTT. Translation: CASSLGQGAGQPQHF.

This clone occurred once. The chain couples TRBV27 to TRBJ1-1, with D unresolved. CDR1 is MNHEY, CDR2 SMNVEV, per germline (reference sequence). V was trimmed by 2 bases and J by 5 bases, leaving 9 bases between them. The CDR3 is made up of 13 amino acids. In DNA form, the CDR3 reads TGTGCCAGCAGTTTAGTCCCGGGAACTGAAGCTTTCTTT. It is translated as CASSLVPGTEAFF.

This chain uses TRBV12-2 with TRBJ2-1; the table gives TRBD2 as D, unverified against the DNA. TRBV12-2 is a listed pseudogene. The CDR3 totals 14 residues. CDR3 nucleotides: TGTGCAAGTCGCTTGGGCCTTCGGGGGGGTGAGCAGTTCTTC. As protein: CASRLGLRGGEQFF.

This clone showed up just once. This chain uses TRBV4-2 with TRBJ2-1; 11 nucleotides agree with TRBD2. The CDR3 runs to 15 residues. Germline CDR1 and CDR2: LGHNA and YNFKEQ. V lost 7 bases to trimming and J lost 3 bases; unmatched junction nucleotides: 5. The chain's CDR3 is CASTPGLAVYNEQFF. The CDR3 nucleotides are TGTGCCAGCACCCCGGGACTAGCGGTCTACAATGAGCAGTTCTTC.

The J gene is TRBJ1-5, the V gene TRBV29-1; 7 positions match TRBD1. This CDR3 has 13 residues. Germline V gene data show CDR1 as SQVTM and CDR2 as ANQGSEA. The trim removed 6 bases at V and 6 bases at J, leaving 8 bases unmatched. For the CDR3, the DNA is TGCAGCGTATTTACAGGGGTCGGTCAGCCCCAGCATTTT. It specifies CSVFTGVGQPQHF.

CDR3 coding DNA: TGTGCCAGCAGCTTGTTGACTCGGTACGAGCAGTACTTC. Translation gives CASSLLTRYEQYF. The chain combines TRBV11-2 with TRBJ2-7; D is unresolved. Per germline, CDR1 SGHAT and CDR2 FQNNGV. The CDR3 spans 13 residues. Between the trimmed V and J ends, which lost 3 bases and 4 bases, there was a span of 10 bases.

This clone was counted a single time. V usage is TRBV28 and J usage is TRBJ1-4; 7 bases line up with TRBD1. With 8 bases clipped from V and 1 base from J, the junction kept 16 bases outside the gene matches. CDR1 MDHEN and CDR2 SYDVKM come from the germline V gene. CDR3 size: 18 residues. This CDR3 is CASLWTTGNLLTNEKLFF. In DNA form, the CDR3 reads TGTGCCAGCCTATGGACGACAGGGAATCTTCTAACTAATGAAAAACTGTTTTTT.

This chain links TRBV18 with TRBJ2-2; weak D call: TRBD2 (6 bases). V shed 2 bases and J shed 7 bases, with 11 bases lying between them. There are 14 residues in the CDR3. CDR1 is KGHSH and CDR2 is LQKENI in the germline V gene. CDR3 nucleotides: TGTGCCAGCTCACCATCCACGGGGGACGGGGAGCTGTTTTTT. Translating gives CASSPSTGDGELFF.

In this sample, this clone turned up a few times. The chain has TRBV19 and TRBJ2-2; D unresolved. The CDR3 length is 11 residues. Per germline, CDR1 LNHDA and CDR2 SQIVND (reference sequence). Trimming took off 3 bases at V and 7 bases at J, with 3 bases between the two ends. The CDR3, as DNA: TGTGCCAGTAGTATCTACGGGGAGCTGTTTTTT. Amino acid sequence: CASSIYGELFF.

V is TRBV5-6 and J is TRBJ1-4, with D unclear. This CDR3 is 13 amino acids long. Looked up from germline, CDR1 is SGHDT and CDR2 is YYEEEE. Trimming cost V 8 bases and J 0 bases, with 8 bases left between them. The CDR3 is CASTHSTNEKLFF. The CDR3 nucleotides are TGTGCCAGTACTCACTCAACTAATGAAAAACTGTTTTTT.

CDR3 in DNA: TGTGCCAGCAGCCCCGGACTAGCGGGAGGTTACACCGGGGAGCTGTTTTTT. It is translated as CASSPGLAGGYTGELFF. The V gene is TRBV7-6, the J gene TRBJ2-2; 14 positions agree with TRBD2. The CDR3 contains 17 residues. Trimming took 5 bases from V and 3 from J; bases not matched to a gene: 5. CDR1 is SGHVS and CDR2 is FNYEAQ in the germline V gene.

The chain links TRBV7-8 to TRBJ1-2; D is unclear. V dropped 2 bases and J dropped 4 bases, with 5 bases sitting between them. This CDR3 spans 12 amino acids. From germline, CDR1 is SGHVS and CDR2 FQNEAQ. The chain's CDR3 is CASSLRSYGYTF. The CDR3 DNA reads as TGTGCCAGCAGCTTAAGGAGCTATGGCTACACCTTC.

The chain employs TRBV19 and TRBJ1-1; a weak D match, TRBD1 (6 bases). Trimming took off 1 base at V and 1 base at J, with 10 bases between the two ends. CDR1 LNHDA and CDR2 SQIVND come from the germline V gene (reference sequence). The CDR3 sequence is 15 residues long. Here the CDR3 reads CASSIVGGGNTEAFF. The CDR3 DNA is TGTGCCAGTAGTATAGTAGGGGGGGGGAACACTGAAGCTTTCTTT.

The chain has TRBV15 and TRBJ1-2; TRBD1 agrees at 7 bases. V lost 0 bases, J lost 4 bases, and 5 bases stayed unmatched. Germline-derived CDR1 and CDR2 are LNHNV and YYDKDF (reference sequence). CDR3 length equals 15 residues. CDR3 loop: CATSRDSWDSYGYTF. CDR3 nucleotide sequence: TGTGCCACCAGCAGAGATAGCTGGGACAGCTATGGCTACACCTTC.

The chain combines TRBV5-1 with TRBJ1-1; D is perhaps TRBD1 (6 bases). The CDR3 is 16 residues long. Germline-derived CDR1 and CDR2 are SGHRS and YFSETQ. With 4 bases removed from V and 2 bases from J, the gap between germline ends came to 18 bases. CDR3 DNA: TGCGCCAGCAGCGACGGCAGGGGTTTACGAAACACTGAAGCTTTCTTT. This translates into CASSDGRGLRNTEAFF.

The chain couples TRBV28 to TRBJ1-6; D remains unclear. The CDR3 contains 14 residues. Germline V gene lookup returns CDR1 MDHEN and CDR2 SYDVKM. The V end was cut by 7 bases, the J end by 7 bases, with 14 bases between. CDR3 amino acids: CASTPLTLNSPLHF. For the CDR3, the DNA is TGTGCCAGCACTCCCCTCACATTGAATTCACCCCTCCACTTT.

CDR3 sequence: CASSVQLAGGSSTDTQYF. The CDR3 bases are TGTGCCAGCAGCGTACAACTAGCGGGGGGCTCTAGCACAGATACGCAGTATTTT. The chain employs TRBV9 and TRBJ2-3; TRBD2 matches at 12 bases. Germline V lookup: CDR1 SGDLS, CDR2 YYNGEE. The CDR3 is 18 residues long. V gave up 1 base and J gave up 0 bases; unmatched junction bases: 6.

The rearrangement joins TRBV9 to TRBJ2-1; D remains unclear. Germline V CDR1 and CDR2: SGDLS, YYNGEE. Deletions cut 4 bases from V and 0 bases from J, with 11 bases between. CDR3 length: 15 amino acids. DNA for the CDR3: TGTGCCAGCAGCCCCTTGATTAGCTCCTACAATGAGCAGTTCTTC. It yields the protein CASSPLISSYNEQFF.

The CDR3 sequence is CASSLYGQIGELFF. CDR3 bases: TGTGCCAGCAGTTTATATGGGCAAATCGGGGAGCTGTTTTTT. The chain joins TRBV27 to TRBJ2-2; D is unresolved. The CDR3 has 14 amino acids. Trimming cost V 1 base and J 7 bases, with 10 bases left between them. The germline gives CDR1 MNHEY, CDR2 SMNVEV (reference sequence).

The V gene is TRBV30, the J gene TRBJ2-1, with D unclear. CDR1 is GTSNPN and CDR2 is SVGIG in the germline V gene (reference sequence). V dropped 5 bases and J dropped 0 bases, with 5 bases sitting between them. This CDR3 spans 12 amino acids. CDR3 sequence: CAWSSSYNEQFF. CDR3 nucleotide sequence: TGTGCCTGGTCCAGCTCCTACAATGAGCAGTTCTTC.

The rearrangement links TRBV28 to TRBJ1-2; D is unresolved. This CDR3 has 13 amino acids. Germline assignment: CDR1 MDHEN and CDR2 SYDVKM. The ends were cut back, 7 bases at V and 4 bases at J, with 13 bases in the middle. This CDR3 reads CASTAILTYGYTF. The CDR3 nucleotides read TGTGCCAGCACGGCAATACTAACCTATGGCTACACCTTC.

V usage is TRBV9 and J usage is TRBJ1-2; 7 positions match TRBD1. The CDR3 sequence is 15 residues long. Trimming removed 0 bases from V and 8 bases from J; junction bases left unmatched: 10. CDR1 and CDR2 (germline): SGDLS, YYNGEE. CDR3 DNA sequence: TGTGCCAGCAGCGTAGCTGAAGGGGGCCTCGAAGGCTACACCTTC. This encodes CASSVAEGGLEGYTF.

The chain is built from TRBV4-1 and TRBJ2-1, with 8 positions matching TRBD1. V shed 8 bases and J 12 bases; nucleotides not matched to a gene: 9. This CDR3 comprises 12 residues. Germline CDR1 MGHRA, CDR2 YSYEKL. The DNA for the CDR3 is TGCGCCAGCGGACAGGGCCCTGAGGGGCAGTTCTTC. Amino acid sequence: CASGQGPEGQFF.